This T cell receptor beta chain is drawn from a study of monozygotic twins with inflammatory bowel disease. TCRdb re-called the 5' RACE reads and gives one entry per CDR3 protein, without DNA. This sample carries 300,000 to 350,000 distinct CDR3 sequences, with 2% to 2.5% going to the ten biggest clones. The CDR3 is made up of 16 amino acids. Germline V gene lookup returns CDR1 SGHRS and CDR2 YFSETQ. The rearrangement joins TRBV5-1 to TRBJ1-1. The sequenced sample was blood. The receptor was derived from a human donor with ulcerative colitis or Crohn's disease, or a healthy co-twin of an affected twin (not recorded which). The CDR3 protein is CASSSAQGGSHGEAFF.